The 22 T cell receptor beta chains reported below all come from one sample, sequenced in a study of T cell repertoires in cytomegalovirus infection. TCRdb called the reads again in MiXCR, with one record for every CDR3 protein. Of some 320,000 distinct CDR3 sequences listed, over 7.5% were seen once; the top ten hold about 4.5%. Material: PBMCs. The receptors originated from a human donor in good health (CMV status not recorded). Some clones in this sample may be carry-over from other donors' samples.

The sample holds many counts of this clonotype. The gene calls are TRBV7-2 and TRBJ2-1, with 12 bases fitting TRBD2. CDR3 length equals 14 residues. J gave up 9 bases and V 8 bases, and 8 bases lay outside the gene matches. The germline V gene has CDR1 SGHTA and CDR2 FQGNSA. The CDR3 bases are TGTGCCAGCCGACTAGCGGGAGTTTTCAGTGAGCAGTTCTTC. Residues: CASRLAGVFSEQFF.

For the CDR3, the DNA is TGTGCCAGCAGGGTAGGTCGGTTTTCGGGTCTGTACAATGAGCAGTTCTTC. Protein product: CASRVGRFSGLYNEQFF. The chain uses TRBV28 and TRBJ2-1; D remains ambiguous. V shed 6 bases and J shed 4 bases, with 22 bases lying between them. The CDR3 sequence is 17 residues long. CDR1 and CDR2 (germline): MDHEN, SYDVKM.

This clonotype was counted ten times or more. The chain uses TRBV4-1 and TRBJ2-3; D is ambiguous. This CDR3 has 14 amino acids. V lost 2 bases, J lost 4 bases, and 10 bases lay in between. Germline V lookup: CDR1 MGHRA, CDR2 YSYEKL. DNA of the CDR3: TGCGCCAGCAGCCAACAATCTGGCCCAGATACGCAGTATTTT. It codes for CASSQQSGPDTQYF.

This clonotype is termed medium-sized. The chain employs TRBV7-8 and TRBJ2-5, with 13 bases fitting TRBD2. This CDR3 contains 17 residues. Germline trimming cut 3 bases from V and 3 bases from J; bases unmatched to any gene: 7. The germline gives CDR1 SGHVS, CDR2 FQNEAQ. This CDR3 reads CASSFPTSGRAKETQYF. CDR3 DNA: TGTGCCAGCAGCTTTCCTACTAGCGGGAGGGCCAAAGAGACCCAGTACTTC.

This clonotype was seen many times. The chain couples TRBV14 to TRBJ2-3, with 12 nucleotides matching TRBD2. CDR1 and CDR2 from the germline V gene are SGHDN and FVKESK. This CDR3 contains 16 residues. Trimming at V came to 4 bases and at J to 3 bases, leaving 5 bases not matched to a gene. CDR3 in amino acids: CASSPWTSGITDTQYF. Here the CDR3 DNA reads TGTGCCAGCAGCCCGTGGACTAGCGGGATTACAGATACGCAGTATTTT.

This clonotype was picked up many times. The chain uses TRBV11-1 and TRBJ2-3; 7 nucleotides match TRBD2. The V and J ends lost 0 bases and 6 bases, in that order; junction bases with no gene match: 3. Germline V lookup: CDR1 SGHAT, CDR2 FQDESV (reference sequence). The CDR3 is made up of 14 amino acids. The CDR3 loop is CASSLAPGRDTQYF. The CDR3 nucleotides read TGTGCCAGCAGCTTAGCCCCCGGGAGGGATACGCAGTATTTT. The complete variable domain, with remaining parts taken from reference TRBV11-1 and TRBJ2-3, reads EAEVAQSPRYKITEKSQAVAFWCDPISGHATLYWYRQILGQGPELLVQFQDESVVDDSQLPKDRFSAERLKGVDSTLKIQPAELGDSAMYLCASSLAPGRDTQYFGPGTRLTVL.

The sample holds many counts of this clonotype. This rearrangement joins TRBV7-2 to TRBJ1-6, with D hard to call. Germline assignment: CDR1 SGHTA and CDR2 FQGNSA. Deletions cut 2 bases from V and 11 bases from J, with 22 bases between. The CDR3 contains 17 residues. CDR3 protein: CASSLPKKTDEETPLHF. Here the CDR3 DNA reads TGTGCCAGCAGCTTACCGAAAAAAACAGACGAAGAGACACCCCTCCACTTT. Using reference TRBV7-2 and TRBJ1-6 for the parts outside the CDR3, the full variable domain is GAGVSQSPSNKVTEKGKDVELRCDPISGHTALYWYRQSLGQGLEFLIYFQGNSAPDKSGLPSDRFSAERTGGSVSTLTIQRTQQEDSAVYLCASSLPKKTDEETPLHFGNGTRLTVT.

This clonotype showed up many times. V gene TRBV7-3 combines with J gene TRBJ2-3, with D uncertain. Between the trimmed V and J ends, which lost 5 bases and 5 bases, there was a span of 14 bases. Germline values: CDR1 SGHTA, CDR2 FQGTGA. The CDR3 contains 14 residues. The CDR3 is CASSLRPSGDTQYF. CDR3 nucleotides: TGTGCCAGCAGCCTAAGACCTTCCGGAGATACGCAGTATTTT. The entire variable domain, with the rest obtained from reference TRBV7-3 and TRBJ2-3, is as follows: GAGVSQTPSNKVTEKGKYVELRCDPISGHTALYWYRQSLGQGPEFLIYFQGTGAADDSGLPNDRFFAVRPEGSVSTLKIQRTERGDSAVYLCASSLRPSGDTQYFGPGTRLTVL.

At least ten counts were recorded for this clonotype. This chain links TRBV12-3 or TRBV12-4 with TRBJ1-2, with no clear D. V lost 7 bases to trimming and J lost 3 bases, with 12 bases between them. The CDR3 runs to 13 residues. CDR3 in amino acids: CASTQDVDYGYTF. The DNA for the CDR3 is TGTGCCAGCACCCAGGATGTAGACTATGGCTACACCTTC.

This clonotype was seen a few times. The chain couples TRBV19 to TRBJ2-7; 8 bases align to TRBD2. Germline V lookup: CDR1 LNHDA, CDR2 SQIVND (reference sequence). The trim removed 8 bases at V and 2 bases at J, leaving 5 bases unmatched. The CDR3 length is 13 residues. CDR3 amino acids: CASRERGTYEQYF. Here the CDR3 DNA reads TGTGCCAGTCGCGAGCGGGGGACCTACGAGCAGTACTTC.

The sample holds many counts of this clonotype. This chain connects TRBV7-2 to TRBJ2-7, with unresolved D. Germline CDR1 reads SGHTA; CDR2 reads FQGNSA. V was trimmed by 2 bases and J by 5 bases, leaving 13 bases between them. This CDR3 comprises 14 residues. The CDR3 DNA is TGTGCCAGCAGCTTACTGCCCGCAATACACGAGCAGTACTTC. This encodes CASSLLPAIHEQYF.

This clonotype was recorded at least ten times. The chain couples TRBV18 to TRBJ1-1; D unclear. The germline gives CDR1 KGHSH, CDR2 LQKENI. The V gene lost 2 bases and the J gene lost 0 bases, with 10 bases spanning the gap. The CDR3 has 15 residues. The CDR3 region is CASSPGGRLNTEAFF. CDR3 nucleotide sequence: TGTGCCAGCTCACCAGGCGGGAGATTGAACACTGAAGCTTTCTTT.

In this sample, this clonotype turned up a few times. CDR3 nucleotides: TGTGCCAGCAGCCCTGGACAGGGAAGGAATTCACCCCTCCACTTT. As protein: CASSPGQGRNSPLHF. V and J are TRBV12-3 or TRBV12-4 and TRBJ1-6, with 8 positions matching TRBD1. V shed 6 bases, J shed 7 bases, and the junction held 8 bases outside the gene matches. This CDR3 is 15 amino acids long.

This clonotype was counted ten times or more. V and J are TRBV7-2 and TRBJ2-7; 9 nucleotides line up with TRBD1. The V segment lost 5 bases and the J segment 3 bases; nucleotides outside the gene matches: 5. Germline V CDR1 and CDR2: SGHTA, FQGNSA. The CDR3 is 14 amino acids. The CDR3 bases are TGTGCCAGCAGCCGGGGACAGGGTATCTACGAGCAGTACTTC. Protein product: CASSRGQGIYEQYF.

In the case of this clonotype: This sequence may be a read error, since a much larger clone differs from it by one base. The chain links TRBV12-3 or TRBV12-4 to TRBJ1-5; no reliable D call. This CDR3 has 15 amino acids. CDR3 in DNA: TGTGCCAGCAGTTCCTCCGGAAGGGCCAATAAGCCCCAGCATTTT. It codes for CASSSSGRANKPQHF.

In this sample, this clonotype turned up a few times. The gene calls are TRBV5-6 and TRBJ2-6, with D possibly matching TRBD1 (6 bases). Germline V gives CDR1 SGHDT, CDR2 YYEEEE. V was clipped by 0 bases and J by 0 bases, with 16 bases between them. The length of the CDR3 is 19 residues. CDR3 coding DNA: TGTGCCAGCAGCTTGGGCCCAACGGGACACGACTCTGGGGCCAACGTCCTGACTTTC. Its protein is CASSLGPTGHDSGANVLTF.

The V gene is TRBV18, the J gene TRBJ2-7; 9 positions match TRBD1. The CDR3 is 14 amino acids. CDR1 and CDR2 from the germline V gene are KGHSH and LQKENI. The V and J ends lost 3 bases and 6 bases, in that order; junction bases with no gene match: 6. CDR3 loop: CASSPGQGFLEQYF. The CDR3 coding sequence is TGTGCCAGCTCACCGGGACAGGGTTTTCTCGAGCAGTACTTC.

This clonotype showed up many times. The gene calls are TRBV14 and TRBJ2-5; TRBD1 might be the D (5 bases). Germline CDR1 is SGHDN and CDR2 is FVKESK. The CDR3 sequence is 14 residues long. V lost 2 bases and J 1 base, leaving 8 bases between the germline ends. The CDR3 DNA reads as TGTGCCAGCAGCCAACTCGACAGCCAAGAGACCCAGTACTTC. Its protein is CASSQLDSQETQYF.

This clonotype appeared a few times. The chain recombines TRBV11-2 with TRBJ1-1; D call uncertain. The CDR3 runs to 14 residues. From germline, CDR1 is SGHAT and CDR2 FQNNGV. The V and J ends lost 2 bases and 3 bases respectively, with 10 bases between them. The CDR3 is CASSLFQSYTEAFF. In nucleotides, the CDR3 is TGTGCCAGCAGCTTATTCCAGTCCTACACTGAAGCTTTCTTT. Supplemented by reference TRBV11-2 and TRBJ1-1, the full variable domain reads EAGVAQSPRYKIIEKRQSVAFWCNPISGHATLYWYQQILGQGPKLLIQFQNNGVVDDSQLPKDRFSAERLKGVDSTLKIQPAKLEDSAVYLCASSLFQSYTEAFFGQGTRLTVV.

This clonotype was observed many times. The chain uses TRBV7-2 and TRBJ2-2; 11 nucleotides align to TRBD2. With 4 bases clipped from V and 2 bases from J, the junction kept 6 bases outside the gene matches. There are 17 residues in the CDR3. Germline CDR1 is SGHTA and CDR2 is FQGNSA. The CDR3 protein is CASSYRTSGRNTGELFF. The CDR3 DNA reads as TGTGCCAGCAGCTACCGGACTAGCGGGCGAAACACCGGGGAGCTGTTTTTT.

The chain joins TRBV24-1 to TRBJ2-3; D remains unclear. Germline loops: CDR1 KGHDR, CDR2 SFDVKD. The CDR3 is 12 residues long. V was clipped by 3 bases and J by 0 bases, with 0 bases between them. CDR3 protein: CATSDSTDTQYF. Here the CDR3 DNA reads TGTGCCACCAGTGATAGCACAGATACGCAGTATTTT.

The chain carries TRBV15 and TRBJ2-5, with D unresolved. This CDR3 is built from 15 residues. Germline V gene lookup returns CDR1 LNHNV and CDR2 YYDKDF (reference sequence). The V end lost 0 bases, the J end lost 4 bases, and 12 bases lay between the germline ends. The CDR3 DNA reads as TGTGCCACCAGCAGAGATAGCCCAAACTTAGAGACCCAGTACTTC. Protein: CATSRDSPNLETQYF. The full variable domain, rest sourced from reference TRBV15 and TRBJ2-5, is DAMVIQNPRYQVTQFGKPVTLSCSQTLNHNVMYWYQQKSSQAPKLLFHYYDKDFNNEADTPDNFQSRRPNTSFCFLDIRSPGLGDTAMYLCATSRDSPNLETQYFGPGTRLLVL.